This T cell receptor (beta chain) emerged from a study of T-cell memory formation after mild COVID-19. Trimming took off 1 base at V and 0 bases at J, with 13 bases between the two ends. The CDR3 contains 16 residues. Germline V gene sequence: CDR1 SEHNR, CDR2 FQNEAQ (reference sequence). TCRdb recomputed calls from the 5' RACE reads with MiXCR, one row per CDR3 protein. The sample comprises about 600,000 distinct CDR3 sequences, about a fifth of which are singletons, and approximately 8.4% rests with the top ten. This rearrangement joins TRBV7-9 to TRBJ2-7, with no clear D. The source of this sequence is an adult woman who had mild COVID-19 (a few samples of this study predate the infection). Cell type and time point are not known. Material: PBMCs or a T cell subset sorted from them (not recorded which). CDR3 bases: TGTGCCAGCAGCTTAGGAAGCCGGGCAACCTCCTACGAGCAGTACTTC. This codes for CASSLGSRATSYEQYF.